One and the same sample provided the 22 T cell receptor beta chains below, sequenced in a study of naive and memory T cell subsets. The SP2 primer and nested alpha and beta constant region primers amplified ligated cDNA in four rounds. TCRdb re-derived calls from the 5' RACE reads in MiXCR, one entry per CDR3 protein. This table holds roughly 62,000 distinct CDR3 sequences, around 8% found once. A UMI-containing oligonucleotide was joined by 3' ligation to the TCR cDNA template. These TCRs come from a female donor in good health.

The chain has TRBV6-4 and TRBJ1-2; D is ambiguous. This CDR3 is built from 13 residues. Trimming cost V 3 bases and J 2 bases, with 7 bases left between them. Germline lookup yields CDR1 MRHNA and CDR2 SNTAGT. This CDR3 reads CASSEDGNYGYTF. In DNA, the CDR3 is TGTGCCAGCAGTGAGGACGGGAACTATGGCTACACCTTC.

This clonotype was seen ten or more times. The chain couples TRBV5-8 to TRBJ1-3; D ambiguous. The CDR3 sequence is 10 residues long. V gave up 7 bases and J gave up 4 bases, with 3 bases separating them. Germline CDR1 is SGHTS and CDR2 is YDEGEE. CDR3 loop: CASGGNTIYF. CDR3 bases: TGTGCCAGCGGGGGAAACACCATATATTTT.

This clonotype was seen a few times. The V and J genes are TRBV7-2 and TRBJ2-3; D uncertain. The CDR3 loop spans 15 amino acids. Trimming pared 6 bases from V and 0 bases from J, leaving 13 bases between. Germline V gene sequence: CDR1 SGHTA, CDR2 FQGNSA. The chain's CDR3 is CASRRIGSSTDTQYF. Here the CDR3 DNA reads TGTGCCAGCAGAAGAATTGGCAGTAGCACAGATACGCAGTATTTT. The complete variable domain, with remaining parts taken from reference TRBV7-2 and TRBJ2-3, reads GAGVSQSPSNKVTEKGKDVELRCDPISGHTALYWYRQSLGQGLEFLIYFQGNSAPDKSGLPSDRFSAERTGGSVSTLTIQRTQQEDSAVYLCASRRIGSSTDTQYFGPGTRLTVL.

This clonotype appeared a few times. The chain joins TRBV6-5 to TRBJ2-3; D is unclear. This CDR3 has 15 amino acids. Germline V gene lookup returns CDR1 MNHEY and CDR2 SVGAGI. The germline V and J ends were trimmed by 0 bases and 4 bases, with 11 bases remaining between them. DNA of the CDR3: TGTGCCAGCAGTTACTCGGGCGTTAGCCCAGATACGCAGTATTTT. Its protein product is CASSYSGVSPDTQYF.

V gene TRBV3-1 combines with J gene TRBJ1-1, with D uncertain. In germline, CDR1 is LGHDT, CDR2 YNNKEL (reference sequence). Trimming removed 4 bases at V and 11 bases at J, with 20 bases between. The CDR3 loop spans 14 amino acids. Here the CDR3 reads CASSREGSEFSAFF. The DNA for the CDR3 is TGTGCCAGCAGCCGGGAAGGGTCAGAGTTTTCGGCTTTCTTT.

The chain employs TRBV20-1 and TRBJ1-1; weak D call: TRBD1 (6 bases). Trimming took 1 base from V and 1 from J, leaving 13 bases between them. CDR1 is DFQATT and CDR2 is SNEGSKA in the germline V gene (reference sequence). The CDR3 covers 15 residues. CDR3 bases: TGCAGTGCTAGAGCCCAGGGGTCGAGGAACACTGAAGCTTTCTTT. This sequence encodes CSARAQGSRNTEAFF.

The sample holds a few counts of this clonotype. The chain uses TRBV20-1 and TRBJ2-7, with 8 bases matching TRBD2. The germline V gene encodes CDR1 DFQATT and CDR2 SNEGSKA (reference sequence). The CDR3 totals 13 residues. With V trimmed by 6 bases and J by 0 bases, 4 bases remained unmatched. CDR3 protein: CSAHSGTSYEQYF. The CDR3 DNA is TGCAGTGCCCATAGCGGGACCTCCTACGAGCAGTACTTC.

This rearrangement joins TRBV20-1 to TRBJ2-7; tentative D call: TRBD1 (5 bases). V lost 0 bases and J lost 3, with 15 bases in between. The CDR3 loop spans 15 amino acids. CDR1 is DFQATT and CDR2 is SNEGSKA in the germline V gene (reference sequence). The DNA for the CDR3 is TGCAGTGCTAGAGATCGGGCAGGGTTACTCTACGAGCAGTACTTC. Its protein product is CSARDRAGLLYEQYF.

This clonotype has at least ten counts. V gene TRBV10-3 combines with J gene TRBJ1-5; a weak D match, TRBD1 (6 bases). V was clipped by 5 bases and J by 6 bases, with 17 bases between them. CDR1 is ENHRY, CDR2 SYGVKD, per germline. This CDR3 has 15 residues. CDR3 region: CAISPDRPGAQPQHF. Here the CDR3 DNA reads TGTGCCATCAGTCCAGACAGACCGGGGGCTCAGCCCCAGCATTTT.

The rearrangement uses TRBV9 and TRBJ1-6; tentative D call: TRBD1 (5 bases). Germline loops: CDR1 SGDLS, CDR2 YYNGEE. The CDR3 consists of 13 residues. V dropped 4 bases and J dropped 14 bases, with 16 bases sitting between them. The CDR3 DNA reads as TGTGCCAGCAGCCGGGACCGAATCCAAGCCCTCCACTTT. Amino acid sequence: CASSRDRIQALHF.

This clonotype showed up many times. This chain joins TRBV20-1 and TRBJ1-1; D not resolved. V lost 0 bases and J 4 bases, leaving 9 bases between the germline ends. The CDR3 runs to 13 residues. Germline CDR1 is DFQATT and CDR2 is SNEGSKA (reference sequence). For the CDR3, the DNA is TGCAGTGCTAGAGATGGGCGGATCACTGAAGCTTTCTTT. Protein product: CSARDGRITEAFF.

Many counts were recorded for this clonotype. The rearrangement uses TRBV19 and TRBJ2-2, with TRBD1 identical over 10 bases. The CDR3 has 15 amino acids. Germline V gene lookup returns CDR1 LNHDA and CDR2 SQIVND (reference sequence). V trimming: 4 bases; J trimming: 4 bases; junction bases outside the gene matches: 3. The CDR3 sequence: CASSTGQGVTGELFF. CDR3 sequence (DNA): TGTGCCAGTAGTACCGGACAGGGGGTCACCGGGGAGCTGTTTTTT. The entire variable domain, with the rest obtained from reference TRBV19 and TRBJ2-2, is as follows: DGGITQSPKYLFRKEGQNVTLSCEQNLNHDAMYWYRQDPGQGLRLIYYSQIVNDFQKGDIAEGYSVSREKKESFPLTVTSAQKNPTAFYLCASSTGQGVTGELFFGEGSRLTVL.

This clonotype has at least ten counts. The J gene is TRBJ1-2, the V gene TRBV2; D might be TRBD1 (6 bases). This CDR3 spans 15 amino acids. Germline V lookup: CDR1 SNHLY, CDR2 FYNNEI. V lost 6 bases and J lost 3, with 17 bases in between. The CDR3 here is CASSITGSGYYGYTF. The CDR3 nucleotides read TGTGCCAGCAGCATAACAGGGAGCGGATACTATGGCTACACCTTC.

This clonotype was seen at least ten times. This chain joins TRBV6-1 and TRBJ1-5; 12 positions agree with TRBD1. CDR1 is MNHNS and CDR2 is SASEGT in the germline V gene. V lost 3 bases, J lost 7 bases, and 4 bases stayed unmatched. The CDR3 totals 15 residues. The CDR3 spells CASSDGTGGRQPQHF. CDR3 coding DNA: TGTGCCAGCAGTGACGGGACAGGGGGCCGGCAGCCCCAGCATTTT.

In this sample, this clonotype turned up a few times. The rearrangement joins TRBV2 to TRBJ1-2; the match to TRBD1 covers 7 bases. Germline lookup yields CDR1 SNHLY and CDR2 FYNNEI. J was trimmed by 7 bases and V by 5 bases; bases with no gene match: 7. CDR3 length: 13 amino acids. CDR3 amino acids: CASSQTGAGGYTF. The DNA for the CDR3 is TGTGCCAGCAGTCAAACAGGGGCGGGTGGCTACACCTTC.

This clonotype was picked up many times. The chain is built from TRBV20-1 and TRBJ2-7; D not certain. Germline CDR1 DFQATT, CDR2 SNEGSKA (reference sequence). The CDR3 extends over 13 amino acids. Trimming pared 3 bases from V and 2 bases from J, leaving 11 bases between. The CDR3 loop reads CSARRRLTYEQYF. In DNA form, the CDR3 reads TGCAGTGCTAGGCGACGGCTGACCTACGAGCAGTACTTC.

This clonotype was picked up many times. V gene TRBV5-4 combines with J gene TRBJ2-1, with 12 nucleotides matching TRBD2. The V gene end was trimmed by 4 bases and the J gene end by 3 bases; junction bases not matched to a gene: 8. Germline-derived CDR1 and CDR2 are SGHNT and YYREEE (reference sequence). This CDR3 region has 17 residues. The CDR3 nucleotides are TGTGCCAGCAGCCGACGGACTAGCGGGACCAACTACAATGAGCAGTTCTTC. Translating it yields CASSRRTSGTNYNEQFF.

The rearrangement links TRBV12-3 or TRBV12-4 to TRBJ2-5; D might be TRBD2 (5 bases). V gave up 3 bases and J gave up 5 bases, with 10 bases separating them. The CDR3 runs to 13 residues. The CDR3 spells CASSFGLIETQYF. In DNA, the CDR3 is TGTGCCAGCAGTTTCGGACTTATTGAGACCCAGTACTTC.

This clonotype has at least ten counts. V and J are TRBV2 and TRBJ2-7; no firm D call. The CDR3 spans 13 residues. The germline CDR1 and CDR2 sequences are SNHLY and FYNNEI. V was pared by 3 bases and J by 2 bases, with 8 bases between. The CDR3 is CASSDSSTYEQYF. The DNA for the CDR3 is TGTGCCAGCAGTGATTCGTCTACCTACGAGCAGTACTTC.

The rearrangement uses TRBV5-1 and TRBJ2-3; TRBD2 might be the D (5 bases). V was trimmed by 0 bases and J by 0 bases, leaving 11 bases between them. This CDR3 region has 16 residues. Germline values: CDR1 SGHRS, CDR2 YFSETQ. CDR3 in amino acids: CASSLALAESTDTQYF. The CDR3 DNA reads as TGCGCCAGCAGCTTGGCCCTAGCCGAAAGCACAGATACGCAGTATTTT. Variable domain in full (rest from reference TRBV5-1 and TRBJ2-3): KAGVTQTPRYLIKTRGQQVTLSCSPISGHRSVSWYQQTPGQGLQFLFEYFSETQRNKGNFPGRFSGRQFSNSRSEMNVSTLELGDSALYLCASSLALAESTDTQYFGPGTRLTVL.

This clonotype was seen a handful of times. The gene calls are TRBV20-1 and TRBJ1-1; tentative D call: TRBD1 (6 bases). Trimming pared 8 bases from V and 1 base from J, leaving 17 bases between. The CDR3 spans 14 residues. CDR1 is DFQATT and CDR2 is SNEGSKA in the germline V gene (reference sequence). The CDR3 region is CSCWAGGGNTEAFF. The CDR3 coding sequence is TGCAGTTGTTGGGCCGGGGGCGGGAACACTGAAGCTTTCTTT.

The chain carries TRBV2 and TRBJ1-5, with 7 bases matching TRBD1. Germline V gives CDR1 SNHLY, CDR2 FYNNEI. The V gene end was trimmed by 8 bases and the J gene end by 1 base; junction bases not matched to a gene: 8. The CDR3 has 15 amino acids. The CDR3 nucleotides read TGTGCCAGCGCCCAGACAGGGTTAAGCAATCAGCCCCAGCATTTT. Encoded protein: CASAQTGLSNQPQHF. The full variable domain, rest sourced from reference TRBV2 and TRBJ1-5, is EPEVTQTPSHQVTQMGQEVILRCVPISNHLYFYWYRQILGQKVEFLVSFYNNEISEKSEIFDDQFSVERPDGSNFTLKIRSTKLEDSAMYFCASAQTGLSNQPQHFGDGTRLSIL.